In its sample, the clone carrying this T cell receptor (beta chain) was seen a few times. Its antigen is not known. The sample originates from a study of T cells in Graves' hyperthyroidism and ophthalmopathy. Amplification targeted TCR beta CDR3 regions from RNA transcripts. The HTBI set primed first-round TCR CDR3 RT-PCR. In TCRdb, the multiplex PCR reads were re-called with MiXCR into one record per CDR3 protein. Of around 600,000 distinct CDR3 sequences listed, approximately 15% are singletons. Overall study findings and caveats: A model built on 13 V-J features separated ophthalmopathy from stable hyperthyroidism. In blood, most of the thyroid clonotypes expanded above 0.001 were also present.

This CDR3 comprises 14 residues. The V end lost 0 bases, the J end lost 3 bases, and 10 bases lay between the germline ends. From germline, CDR1 is SGHDT and CDR2 YYEEEE. Clinical symptoms, serum thyroxine and TRAb, thyroid ultrasound and orbital computed tomography together formed the diagnostic basis. 10 ml of fresh peripheral blood supplied the PBMCs. This TCR derives from a woman aged 45-59 years with Graves' ophthalmopathy. Sequencing was carried out using blood. J is TRBJ2-7 and V is TRBV5-6; D unresolved. In DNA, the CDR3 is TGTGCCAGCAGCTTGGATGGCAGGCTCTACGAGCAGTACTTC. It translates to CASSLDGRLYEQYF.